Many counts were recorded for the clone carrying this TCR beta chain. The V segment lost 0 bases and the J segment 5 bases; nucleotides outside the gene matches: 8. The CDR3 consists of 16 residues. The V gene's germline CDR1 is GTSNPN and CDR2 SVGIG (reference sequence). These data come from a study of blood T cells in healthy people across ages. The authors ran a second PCR of about 7 to 11 cycles using a sample-barcoded 5' primer and a J-beta primer mix. TCRdb used MiXCR to reprocess the 5' RACE reads, holding one entry per CDR3 protein. The repertoire holds hundreds of thousands of distinct CDR3 sequences, roughly 30% seen once, with just over 15% in the top ten.

The rearrangement uses TRBV30 and TRBJ2-3; 10 positions agree with TRBD2. The source of this sequence is an elderly woman in good health. Sequencing was carried out using blood. The CDR3 spells CAWSVGLAGARDTQYF. The CDR3 DNA is TGTGCCTGGAGTGTAGGTCTAGCGGGGGCTCGAGATACGCAGTATTTT.